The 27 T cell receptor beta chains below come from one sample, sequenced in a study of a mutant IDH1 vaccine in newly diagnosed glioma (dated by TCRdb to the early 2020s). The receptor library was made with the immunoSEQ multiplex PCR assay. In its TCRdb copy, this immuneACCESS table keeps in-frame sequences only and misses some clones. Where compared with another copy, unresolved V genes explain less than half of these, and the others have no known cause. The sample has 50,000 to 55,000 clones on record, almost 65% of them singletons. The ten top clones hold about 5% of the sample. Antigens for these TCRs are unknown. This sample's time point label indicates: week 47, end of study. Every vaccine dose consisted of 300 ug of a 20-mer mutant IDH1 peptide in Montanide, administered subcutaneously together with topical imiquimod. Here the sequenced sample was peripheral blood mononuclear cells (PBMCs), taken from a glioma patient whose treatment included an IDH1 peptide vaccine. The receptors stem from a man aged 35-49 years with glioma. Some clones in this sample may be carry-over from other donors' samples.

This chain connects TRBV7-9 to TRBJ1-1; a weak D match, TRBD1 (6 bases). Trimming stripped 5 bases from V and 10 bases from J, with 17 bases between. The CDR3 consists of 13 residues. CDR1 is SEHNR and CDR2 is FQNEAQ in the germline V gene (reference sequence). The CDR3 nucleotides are TGTGCCAGCAGCGTTCAGTACAGGGAACGAGCTTTCTTT. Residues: CASSVQYRERAFF.

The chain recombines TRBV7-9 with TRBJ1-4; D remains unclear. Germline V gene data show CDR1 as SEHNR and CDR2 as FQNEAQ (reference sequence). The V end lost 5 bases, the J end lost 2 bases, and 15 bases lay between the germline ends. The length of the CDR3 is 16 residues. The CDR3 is CASSTRHGGTNEKLFF. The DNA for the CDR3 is TGTGCCAGCAGCACTAGACATGGTGGGACTAATGAAAAACTGTTTTTT.

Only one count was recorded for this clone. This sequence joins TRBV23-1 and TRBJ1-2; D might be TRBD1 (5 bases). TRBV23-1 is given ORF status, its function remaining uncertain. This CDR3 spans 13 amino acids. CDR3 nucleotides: TGCGCGTGGGGGGGTCTCGGCCACTATGGCTACACCTTC. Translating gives CAWGGLGHYGYTF.

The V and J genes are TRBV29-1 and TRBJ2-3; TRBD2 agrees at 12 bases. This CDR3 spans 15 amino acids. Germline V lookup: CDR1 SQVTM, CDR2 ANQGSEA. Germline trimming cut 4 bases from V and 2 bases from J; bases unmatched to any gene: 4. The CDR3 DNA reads TGCAGCGTTGCCCTAGCGGGGGGGTACACAGATACGCAGTATTTT. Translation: CSVALAGGYTDTQYF.

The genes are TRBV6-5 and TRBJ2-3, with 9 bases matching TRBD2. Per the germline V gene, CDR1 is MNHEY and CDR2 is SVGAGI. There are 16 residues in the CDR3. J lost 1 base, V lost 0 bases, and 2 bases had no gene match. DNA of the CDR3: TGTGCCAGCAGTTACTCGGCTAGCGGGGGCACAGATACGCAGTATTTT. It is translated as CASSYSASGGTDTQYF.

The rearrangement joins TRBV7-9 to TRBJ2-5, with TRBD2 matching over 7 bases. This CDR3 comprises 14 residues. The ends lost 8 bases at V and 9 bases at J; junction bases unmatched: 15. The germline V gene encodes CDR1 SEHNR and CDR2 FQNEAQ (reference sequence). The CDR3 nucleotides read TGTGCCAGCGGCGGGGGTAGACGGGGAGGGTCCCAGTACTTC. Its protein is CASGGGRRGGSQYF.

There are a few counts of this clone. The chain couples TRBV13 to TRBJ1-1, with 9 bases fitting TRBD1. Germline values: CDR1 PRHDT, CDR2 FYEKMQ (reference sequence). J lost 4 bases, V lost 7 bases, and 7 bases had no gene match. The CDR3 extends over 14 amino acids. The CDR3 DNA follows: TGTGCCAGCAAGTCCGGGACAGGGTTCACTGAAGCTTTCTTT. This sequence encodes CASKSGTGFTEAFF.

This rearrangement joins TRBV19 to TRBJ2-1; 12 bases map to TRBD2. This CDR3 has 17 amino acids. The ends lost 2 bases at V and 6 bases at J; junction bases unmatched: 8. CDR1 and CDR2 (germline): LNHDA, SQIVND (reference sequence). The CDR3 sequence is CASSISSGGVVPNEQFF. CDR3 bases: TGTGCCAGTAGTATATCTAGCGGGGGGGTAGTTCCCAATGAGCAGTTCTTC. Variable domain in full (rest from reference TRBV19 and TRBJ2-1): DGGITQSPKYLFRKEGQNVTLSCEQNLNHDAMYWYRQDPGQGLRLIYYSQIVNDFQKGDIAEGYSVSREKKESFPLTVTSAQKNPTAFYLCASSISSGGVVPNEQFFGPGTRLTVL.

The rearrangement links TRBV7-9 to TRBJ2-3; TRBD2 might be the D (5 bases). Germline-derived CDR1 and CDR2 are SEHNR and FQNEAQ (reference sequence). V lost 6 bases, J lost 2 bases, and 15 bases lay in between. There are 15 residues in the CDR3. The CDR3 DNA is TGTGCCAGCAGTCGGCGGGCCCGGGTCACAGATACGCAGTATTTT. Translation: CASSRRARVTDTQYF.

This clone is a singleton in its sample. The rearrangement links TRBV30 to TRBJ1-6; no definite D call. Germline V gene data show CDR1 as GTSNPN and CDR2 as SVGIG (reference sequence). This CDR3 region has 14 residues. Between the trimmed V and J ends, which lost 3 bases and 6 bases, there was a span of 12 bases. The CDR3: CAWRDRVTNSPLHF. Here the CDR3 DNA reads TGTGCCTGGAGGGACCGTGTAACTAATTCACCCCTCCACTTT.

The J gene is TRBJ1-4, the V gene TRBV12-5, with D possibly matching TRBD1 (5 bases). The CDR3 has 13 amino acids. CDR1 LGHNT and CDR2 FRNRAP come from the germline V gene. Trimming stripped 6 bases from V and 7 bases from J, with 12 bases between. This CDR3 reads CASGRQSGEKLFF. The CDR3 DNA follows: TGTGCTAGTGGGCGACAGTCTGGTGAAAAACTGTTTTTT.

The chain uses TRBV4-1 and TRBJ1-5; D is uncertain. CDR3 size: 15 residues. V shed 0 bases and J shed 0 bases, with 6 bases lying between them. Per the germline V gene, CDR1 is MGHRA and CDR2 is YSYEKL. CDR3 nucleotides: TGCGCCAGCAGCCAAGATCCAAATAGCAATCAGCCCCAGCATTTT. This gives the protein CASSQDPNSNQPQHF.

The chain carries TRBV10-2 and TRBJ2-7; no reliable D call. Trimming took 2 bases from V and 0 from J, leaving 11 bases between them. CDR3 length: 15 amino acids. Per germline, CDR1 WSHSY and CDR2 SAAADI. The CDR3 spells CASSETAPSSYEQYF. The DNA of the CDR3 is TGCGCCAGCAGTGAGACAGCCCCGAGCTCCTACGAGCAGTACTTC.

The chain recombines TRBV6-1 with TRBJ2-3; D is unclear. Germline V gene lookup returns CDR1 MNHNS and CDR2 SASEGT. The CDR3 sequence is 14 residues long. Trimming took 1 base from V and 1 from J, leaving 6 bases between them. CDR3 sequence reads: CASSEVYGTDTQYF. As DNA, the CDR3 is TGTGCCAGCAGTGAAGTTTATGGCACAGATACGCAGTATTTT.

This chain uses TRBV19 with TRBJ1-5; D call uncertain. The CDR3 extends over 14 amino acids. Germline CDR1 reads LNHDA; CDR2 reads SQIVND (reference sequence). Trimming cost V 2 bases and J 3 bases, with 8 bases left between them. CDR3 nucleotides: TGTGCCAGTAGTATAAGACGAGTCAATCAGCCCCAGCATTTT. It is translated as CASSIRRVNQPQHF.

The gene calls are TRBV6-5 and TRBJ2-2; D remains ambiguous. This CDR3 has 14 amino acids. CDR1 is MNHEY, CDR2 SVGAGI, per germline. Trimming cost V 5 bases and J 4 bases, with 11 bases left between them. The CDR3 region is CASSPRISTGELFF. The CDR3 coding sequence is TGTGCCAGCAGTCCGCGGATTAGCACCGGGGAGCTGTTTTTT.

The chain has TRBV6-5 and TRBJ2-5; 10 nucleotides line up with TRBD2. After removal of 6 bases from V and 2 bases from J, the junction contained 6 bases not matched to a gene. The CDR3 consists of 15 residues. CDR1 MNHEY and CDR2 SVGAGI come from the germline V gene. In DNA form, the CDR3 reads TGTGCCAGCAGATGGAGCGGGGGGGTACAAGAGACCCAGTACTTC. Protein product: CASRWSGGVQETQYF.

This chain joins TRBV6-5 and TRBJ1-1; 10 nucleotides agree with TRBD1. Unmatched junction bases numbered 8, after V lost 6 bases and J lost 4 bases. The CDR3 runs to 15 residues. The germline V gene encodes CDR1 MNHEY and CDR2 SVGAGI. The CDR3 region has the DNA TGTGCCAGCAGCCCTAGGACAGGGGGAAGCACTGAAGCTTTCTTT. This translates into CASSPRTGGSTEAFF.

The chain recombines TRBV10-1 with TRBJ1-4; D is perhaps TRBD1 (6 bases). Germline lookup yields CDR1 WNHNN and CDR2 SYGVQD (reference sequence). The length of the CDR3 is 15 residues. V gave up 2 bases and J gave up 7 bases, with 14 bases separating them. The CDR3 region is CASSESAGGGEKLFF. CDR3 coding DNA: TGCGCCAGCAGTGAGAGTGCCGGGGGCGGTGAAAAACTGTTTTTT.

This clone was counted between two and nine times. The CDR3 DNA sequence: TGTGCCAGCAGCCGGGGCACAGGGGGCGAGCAGTACTTC. Translated: CASSRGTGGEQYF. The chain combines TRBV5-6 with TRBJ2-7; 8 positions agree with TRBD1. J lost 6 bases, V lost 4 bases, and 6 bases had no gene match. There are 13 residues in the CDR3. Germline values: CDR1 SGHDT, CDR2 YYEEEE.

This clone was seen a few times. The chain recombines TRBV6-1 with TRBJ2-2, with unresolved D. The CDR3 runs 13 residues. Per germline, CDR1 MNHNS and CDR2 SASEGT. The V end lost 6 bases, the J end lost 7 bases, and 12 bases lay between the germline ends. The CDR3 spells CASSQKGNGELFF. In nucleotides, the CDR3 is TGTGCCAGCAGCCAAAAAGGAAACGGGGAGCTGTTTTTT.

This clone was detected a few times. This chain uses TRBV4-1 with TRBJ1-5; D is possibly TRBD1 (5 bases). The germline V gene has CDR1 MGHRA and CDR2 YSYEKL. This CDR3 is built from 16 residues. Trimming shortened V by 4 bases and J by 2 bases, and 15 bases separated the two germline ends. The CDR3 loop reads CASSPVAGTGNQPQHF. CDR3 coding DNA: TGCGCCAGCAGCCCCGTCGCAGGGACGGGCAATCAGCCCCAGCATTTT.

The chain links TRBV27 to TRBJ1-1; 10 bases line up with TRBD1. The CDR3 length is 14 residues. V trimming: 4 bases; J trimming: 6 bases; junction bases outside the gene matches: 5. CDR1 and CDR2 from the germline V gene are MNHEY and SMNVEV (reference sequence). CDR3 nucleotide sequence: TGTGCCAGCAGTTCTCTGACAGGGGGCGCTGAAGCTTTCTTT. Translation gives CASSSLTGGAEAFF.

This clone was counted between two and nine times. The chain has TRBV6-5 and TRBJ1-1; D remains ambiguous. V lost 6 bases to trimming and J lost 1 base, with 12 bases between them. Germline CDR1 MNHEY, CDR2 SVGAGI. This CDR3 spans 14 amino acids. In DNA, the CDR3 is TGTGCCAGCAGCCCAGGCCACCAGAACACTGAAGCTTTCTTT. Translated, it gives CASSPGHQNTEAFF.

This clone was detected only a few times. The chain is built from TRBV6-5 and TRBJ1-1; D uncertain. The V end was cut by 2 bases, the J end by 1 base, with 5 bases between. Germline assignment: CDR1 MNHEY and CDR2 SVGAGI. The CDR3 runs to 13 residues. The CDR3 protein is CASSYNRNTEAFF. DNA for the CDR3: TGTGCCAGCAGTTACAACAGGAACACTGAAGCTTTCTTT.

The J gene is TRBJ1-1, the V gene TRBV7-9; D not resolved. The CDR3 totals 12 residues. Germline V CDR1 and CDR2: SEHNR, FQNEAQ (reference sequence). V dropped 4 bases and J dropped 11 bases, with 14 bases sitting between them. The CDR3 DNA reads TGTGCCAGCAGCTCTCCGGGTTCTCAGGCTTTCTTT. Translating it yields CASSSPGSQAFF.

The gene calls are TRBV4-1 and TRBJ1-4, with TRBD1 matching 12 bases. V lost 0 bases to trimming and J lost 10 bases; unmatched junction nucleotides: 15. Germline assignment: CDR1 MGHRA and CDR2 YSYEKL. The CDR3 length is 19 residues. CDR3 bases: TGCGCCAGCAGCCAAGATGGGACAGGGGGCAGGACCGCCGCCCGAAAACTGTTTTTT. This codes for CASSQDGTGGRTAARKLFF.